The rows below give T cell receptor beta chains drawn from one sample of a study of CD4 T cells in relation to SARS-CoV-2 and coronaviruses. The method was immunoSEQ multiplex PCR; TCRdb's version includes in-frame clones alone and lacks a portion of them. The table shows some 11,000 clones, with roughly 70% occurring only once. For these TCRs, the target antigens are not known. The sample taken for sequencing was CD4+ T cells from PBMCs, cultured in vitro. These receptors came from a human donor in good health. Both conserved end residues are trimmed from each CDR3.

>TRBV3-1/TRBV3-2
ASSQLESTDTQY
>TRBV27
ASSLEGQGPFLGYGYT
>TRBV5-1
ASSSPGLAHTYEQY
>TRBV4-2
ASSQDKGEGTDTQY
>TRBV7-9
ASSRTGTVSYEQY
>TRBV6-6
ASSYDREETQY
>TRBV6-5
ASSTTGVGNEQF
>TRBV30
AYDRGEIYGYT
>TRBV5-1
ASSRDRLSYEQY
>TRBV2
ASGLHTDTQY
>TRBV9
ASSPRRARQGASDSNQPQH
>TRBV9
ASSVAWNSPLH
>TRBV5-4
ASSLRTSGGTDTQY
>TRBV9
ASSVDGRTNEQF
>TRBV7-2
ASSPPTDTGTGYEKLF
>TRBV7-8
ASSPTVLAGAYNEQF
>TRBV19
ASEQGKNQPQH
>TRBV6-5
ASSYSGGDSTEAF
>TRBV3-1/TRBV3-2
ASSQGSLAGVTQY
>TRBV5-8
ASSPRGSYEQY
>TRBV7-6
ASSLATGSRGETQY
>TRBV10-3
AISNFRRDSPLH
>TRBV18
ASSRGSYEQY
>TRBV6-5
ASSRSQGRNGYT
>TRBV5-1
ASSPRTGRTDTQY
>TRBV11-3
ASSPLSESAGNQPQH
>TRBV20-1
SASTVQETQY
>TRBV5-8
ASSLYEGVYEQY
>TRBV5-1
ASSPPGLAGEGEQF
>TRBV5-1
ASSSGGGSYEQY
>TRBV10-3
AIMSGRSSYEQY
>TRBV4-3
ASSQDSLNQPQH
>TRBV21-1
ASSKRAYEQY
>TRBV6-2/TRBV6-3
ASSRPTDEKLF
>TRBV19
ASTTVDAGELF
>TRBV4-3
ASSRTLLPSYEQY